This is a list of T cell receptor beta chains from one sample in a study of molecular identifiers for immune sequencing clone quantification. Each CDR3 protein is one row after TCRdb ran MiXCR on the PCR reads. Of 97,000 or so distinct CDR3 sequences listed, under 40% were seen once; the top ten hold about a tenth. The sequenced material came from naive CD8+ T cells from blood, with Jurkat cell RNA spiked in. The receptors derive from a human donor in good health. Some libraries in this study had Jurkat cell RNA spiked in. CDR3s include the opening cysteine and the closing phenylalanine or tryptophan. The D gene is left open where the match is weak. Expanded clones get a size class; other rows say once, few or many, or leave the size out.

.	TRBJ1-5	TRBD1	TRBV4-1	CASSQGTGANQPQHF	TGCGCCAGCAGCCAGGGGACAGGGGCAAATCAGCCCCAGCATTTT
many	TRBJ2-3	TRBD2	TRBV14	CASSPWAGDGDTQYF	TGTGCCAGCAGCCCGTGGGCGGGAGATGGAGATACGCAGTATTTT
.	TRBJ2-3	TRBD2	TRBV5-6	CASSFTGLAGVVSTDTQYF	TGTGCCAGCAGCTTCACGGGACTAGCGGGAGTGGTAAGCACAGATACGCAGTATTTT
.	TRBJ2-1	TRBD2	TRBV11-2	CASSFLAGGPGEQFF	TGTGCCAGCAGCTTCTTAGCGGGGGGGCCGGGGGAGCAGTTCTTC
few	TRBJ2-7	.	TRBV27	CASSLRAGEQYF	TGTGCCAGCAGTTTAAGGGCGGGGGAGCAGTACTTC
many	TRBJ1-6	.	TRBV28	CASSSPSPLHF	TGTGCCAGCAGCTCCCCTTCACCCCTCCACTTT
few	TRBJ2-2	TRBD2	TRBV9	CASSATASGRITGELFF	TGTGCCAGCAGCGCGACCGCTAGCGGGAGAATTACCGGGGAGCTGTTTTTT
few	TRBJ2-5	.	TRBV27	CASSNTDRAQYF	TGTGCCAGCAGTAACACCGACCGGGCCCAGTACTTC
once	TRBJ2-1	.	TRBV14	CASSRVGTPYNEQFF	TGTGCCAGCAGCCGAGTTGGGACACCGTACAATGAGCAGTTCTTC
.	TRBJ2-1	TRBD2	TRBV7-9	CASSFRSGTSDYNEQFF	TGTGCCAGCAGCTTCCGATCCGGGACTAGCGACTACAATGAGCAGTTCTTC
.	TRBJ2-7	TRBD1	TRBV7-9	CASNSSGQGDYEQYF	TGTGCCAGCAACTCCTCGGGACAGGGGGATTACGAGCAGTACTTC
few	TRBJ1-1	TRBD1	TRBV19	CATPWRQGAKMNTEAFF	TGTGCCACTCCTTGGAGGCAGGGGGCGAAAATGAACACTGAAGCTTTCTTT
.	TRBJ2-3	TRBD1	TRBV28	CASKQPGQGSTDTQYF	TGTGCCAGCAAACAACCGGGACAGGGTTCCACAGATACGCAGTATTTT
.	TRBJ1-1	TRBD1	TRBV5-1	CASSLATGGIWNTEAFF	TGCGCCAGCAGCTTGGCGACAGGGGGCATCTGGAACACTGAAGCTTTCTTT
few	TRBJ2-5	.	TRBV27	CASSLQTGPLETQYF	TGTGCCAGCAGCCTCCAGACAGGTCCGCTGGAGACCCAGTACTTC
few	TRBJ1-5	.	TRBV28	CASKLGVARDNQPQHF	TGTGCCAGCAAACTGGGAGTGGCCAGAGACAATCAGCCCCAGCATTTT